A selection of T cell receptor beta chains follows, all from one sample in a study of cytomegalovirus exposure and HLA in healthy donors. Measured with immunoSEQ multiplex PCR; TCRdb has only the in-frame clones, and not every one. The sample yields about 160,000 clones, about 83% seen once. Sequences were obtained from PBMCs. The receptors originated from a woman younger than 45 in good health and CMV-seronegative. The CDR3 runs from the conserved cysteine through the conserved F or W. Fields, in order: J gene, clone size, V gene, D gene, CDR3 protein, CDR3 DNA. D genes are given only for firm matches. The size entry is marked missing in some rows and otherwise reads once, few, many or a size class.

TRBJ2-7 | . | TRBV10-3 | . | CAIGSGHSYEQYF | TGTGCCATCGGGTCAGGACACTCCTACGAGCAGTACTTC
TRBJ2-7 | once | TRBV5-8 | TRBD2 | CASSLVGTSWIGPVYEQYF | TGTGCCAGCAGCTTAGTTGGGACTAGCTGGATCGGTCCGGTTTACGAGCAGTACTTC
TRBJ1-1 | . | TRBV27 | TRBD1 | CASSFSPTGLNTEAFF | TGTGCCAGCAGTTTTTCCCCGACAGGGTTGAACACTGAAGCTTTCTTT
TRBJ2-3 | few | TRBV19 | . | CASSSIVWGRTDTQYF | TGTGCCAGTAGTAGTATAGTTTGGGGGCGCACAGATACGCAGTATTTT
TRBJ2-1 | once | TRBV7-9 | TRBD2 | CASSFDQRDDNEQFF | TGTGCCAGCAGCTTTGACCAGCGGGACGACAATGAGCAGTTCTTC
TRBJ1-2 | . | TRBV18 | . | CASSPFKPNYGYTF | TGTGCCAGCTCACCGTTTAAGCCTAACTATGGCTACACCTTC
TRBJ1-2 | . | TRBV29-1 | TRBD1 | CSVGGQGARSNYGYTF | TGCAGCGTTGGAGGACAGGGGGCAAGGTCTAACTATGGCTACACCTTC
TRBJ2-1 | . | TRBV19 | TRBD2 | CASSTPFKRGGYNEQFF | TGTGCCAGTAGTACCCCTTTTAAGCGGGGGGGTTACAATGAGCAGTTCTTC
TRBJ1-1 | few | TRBV10-1 | TRBD1 | CASSRDRVSTEAFF | TGCGCCAGTTCCCGGGACAGGGTTAGCACTGAAGCTTTCTTT
TRBJ2-7 | . | TRBV5-1 | . | CASSPAQGQHYEQYF | TGCGCCAGCAGCCCCGCTCAAGGACAGCACTACGAGCAGTACTTC
TRBJ1-6 | . | TRBV7-2 | TRBD1 | CASSLGGTGYSPLHF | TGTGCCAGCAGCTTAGGGGGGACAGGGTACTCACCCCTCCACTTT
TRBJ2-7 | . | TRBV2 | TRBD1 | CASSWDRTSYEQYF | TGTGCCAGCAGCTGGGACAGGACCTCCTACGAGCAGTACTTC
TRBJ1-2 | . | TRBV30 | . | CAWRLGGNYGYTF | TGTGCCTGGAGACTGGGGGGTAACTATGGCTACACCTTC
TRBJ1-6 | . | TRBV9 | . | CASSPGARHYSTSPLHF | TGTGCCAGCAGCCCCGGCGCAAGACATTACTCAACGTCACCCCTCCACTTT
TRBJ2-6 | . | TRBV19 | . | CATEGSLGANVLTF | TGTGCCACCGAAGGGAGTCTTGGGGCCAACGTCCTGACTTTC
TRBJ2-7 | . | TRBV29-1 | TRBD1 | CSVTGTGNDEQYF | TGCAGCGTTACCGGGACAGGGAACGACGAGCAGTACTTC
TRBJ2-3 | . | TRBV29-1 | TRBD2 | CSVALAARTDTQYF | TGCAGCGTTGCGCTAGCGGCTCGGACAGATACGCAGTATTTT
TRBJ2-2 | . | TRBV6-5 | TRBD2 | CASSYGRGNTGELFF | TGTGCCAGCAGTTACGGGAGGGGGAACACCGGGGAGCTGTTTTTT
TRBJ2-7 | . | TRBV7-8 | TRBD1 | CASSPSGTGAHEQYF | TGTGCCAGCAGCCCAAGTGGGACAGGGGCCCACGAGCAGTACTTC
TRBJ1-1 | few | TRBV6-5 | . | CASSYVPTANTEAFF | TGTGCCAGCAGTTACGTCCCGACAGCGAACACTGAAGCTTTCTTT
TRBJ2-7 | . | TRBV4-1 | . | CASSHTGTPEQYF | TGCGCCAGCAGCCACACGGGAACTCCCGAGCAGTACTTC
TRBJ2-7 | . | TRBV5-1 | TRBD1 | CASSITTGVEQYF | TGCGCCAGCAGCATTACGACAGGGGTCGAGCAGTACTTC
TRBJ2-1 | . | TRBV19 | . | CASTSTRGLEQKGSYNEQFF | TGTGCCAGTACCTCTACCAGAGGGTTAGAACAAAAGGGCTCCTACAATGAGCAGTTCTTC
TRBJ2-7 | . | TRBV6-1 | TRBD2 | CASRRTSGGPYEQYF | TGTGCCAGCAGACGGACTAGCGGGGGCCCCTACGAGCAGTACTTC
TRBJ2-1 | once | TRBV2 | . | CASRPGYNEQFF | TGTGCCAGCCGCCCAGGCTACAATGAGCAGTTCTTC
TRBJ2-7 | . | TRBV5-4 | TRBD1 | CASSSRRQGVYEQYF | TGTGCCAGCAGCTCTCGGAGACAGGGTGTCTACGAGCAGTACTTC
TRBJ1-1 | . | TRBV6-1 | . | CASRETGREAFF | TGTGCCAGCAGAGAGACCGGGAGGGAAGCTTTCTTT
TRBJ1-3 | . | TRBV7-8 | TRBD1 | CASSPGTVSFSGNTIYF | TGTGCCAGCAGCCCTGGGACAGTCTCCTTCTCTGGAAACACCATATATTTT
TRBJ2-7 | . | TRBV5-4 | . | CASSLAGGGGYEQYF | TGTGCCAGCAGCTTGGCCGGGGGAGGTGGCTACGAGCAGTACTTC
TRBJ2-7 | . | TRBV19 | TRBD1 | CASADRVGAYEQYF | TGTGCCAGTGCCGACAGGGTTGGGGCCTACGAGCAGTACTTC
TRBJ2-4 | . | TRBV19 | TRBD1 | CASSTTGTGANIQYF | TGTGCCAGTAGTACAACCGGGACAGGGGCAAACATTCAGTACTTC
TRBJ2-7 | . | TRBV10-2 | . | CASSVGLAGLNSYEQYF | TGCGCCAGCAGTGTAGGGCTCGCAGGACTTAACTCCTACGAGCAGTACTTC
TRBJ2-3 | . | TRBV5-1 | TRBD2 | CASSLVFGGESDTQYF | TGCGCCAGCAGCTTGGTATTCGGGGGGGAATCAGATACGCAGTATTTT
TRBJ2-3 | . | TRBV19 | TRBD2 | CASSIGGSGSTDTQYF | TGTGCCAGTAGTATAGGGGGTAGCGGGAGTACAGATACGCAGTATTTT
TRBJ2-1 | . | TRBV4-1 | . | CASSQDPPLPTNNEQFF | TGCGCCAGCAGCCAAGATCCCCCCTTACCCACTAACAATGAGCAGTTCTTC
TRBJ2-7 | . | TRBV6-5 | . | CASSYSIAQAYEQYF | TGTGCCAGCAGTTACTCGATAGCACAAGCCTACGAGCAGTACTTC
TRBJ2-1 | . | TRBV5-1 | TRBD2 | CASSPLGVLASDEQFF | TGCGCCAGCAGCCCCCTTGGGGTACTAGCGAGCGATGAGCAGTTCTTC
TRBJ2-2 | . | TRBV11-3 | TRBD2 | CASSSQGQGEAGANTGELFF | TGTGCCAGCAGCTCCCAGGGCCAAGGGGAAGCGGGGGCCAACACCGGGGAGCTGTTTTTT
TRBJ1-1 | . | TRBV19 | TRBD1 | CASSLQGAYTEAFF | TGTGCCAGTAGTCTCCAGGGGGCGTACACTGAAGCTTTCTTT
TRBJ2-7 | . | TRBV10-3 | TRBD2 | CATWTSGNYEQYF | TGTGCCACCTGGACTAGCGGGAACTACGAGCAGTACTTC
TRBJ1-1 | few | TRBV10-3 | . | CAISEIKGPTEAFF | TGTGCCATCAGTGAGATCAAGGGGCCCACTGAAGCTTTCTTT
TRBJ2-2 | . | TRBV5-1 | TRBD2 | CASSFGWTSGPNTGELFF | TGCGCCAGCAGCTTTGGATGGACTAGCGGGCCTAACACCGGGGAGCTGTTTTTT
TRBJ2-3 | once | TRBV19 | . | CASSMNRGVWTDTQYF | TGTGCCAGTAGTATGAATCGGGGAGTGTGGACAGATACGCAGTATTTT
TRBJ2-7 | . | TRBV4-1 | TRBD2 | CASSQVAGGTAYEQYF | TGCGCCAGCAGCCAGGTAGCGGGAGGGACCGCCTACGAGCAGTACTTC
TRBJ1-1 | . | TRBV29-1 | . | CSVGAGGNTEAFF | TGCAGCGTTGGGGCCGGGGGGAACACTGAAGCTTTCTTT
TRBJ2-3 | . | TRBV7-9 | TRBD2 | CASSSTSGGAGTQYF | TGTGCCAGCAGTTCCACTAGCGGGGGGGCGGGGACGCAGTATTTT
TRBJ2-2 | . | TRBV20-1 | . | CSARDSWELFF | TGCAGTGCCCGAGACAGCTGGGAGCTGTTTTTT
TRBJ2-3 | . | TRBV5-1 | TRBD2 | CASSFAGGDSGTQYF | TGCGCCAGCAGCTTCGCGGGAGGGGACTCAGGGACGCAGTATTTT
TRBJ1-1 | . | TRBV29-1 | . | CSVVSPGLNTEAFF | TGCAGCGTTGTCTCGCCAGGGCTGAACACTGAAGCTTTCTTT
TRBJ1-1 | . | TRBV28 | TRBD1 | CASRQGGTEAFF | TGTGCCAGCCGACAGGGAGGCACTGAAGCTTTCTTT
TRBJ1-2 | . | TRBV5-4 | . | CASSLPSSRGYTF | TGTGCCAGCAGCTTGCCGTCTTCGCGTGGCTACACCTTC
TRBJ1-2 | . | TRBV28 | TRBD1 | CASSLTFRTGVGGYTF | TGTGCCAGCAGTTTGACTTTTCGAACAGGGGTGGGTGGCTACACCTTC
TRBJ1-2 | once | TRBV28 | . | CASSLRFYGYTF | TGTGCCAGCAGTCTCAGGTTCTATGGCTACACCTTC